Here is one T cell receptor (beta chain) with its context. What it binds is not known. TCRbeta library construction was performed incorporating unique molecular identifiers. TCRdb reprocessed the PCR reads with MiXCR, giving one entry per CDR3 protein. This sample has about 580,000 distinct CDR3 sequences; more than 20% occur once, and the top ten carry about 14%. The J segment lost 0 bases and the V segment lost 4 bases, leaving 7 bases of the junction unmatched. Germline values: CDR1 SGHTA, CDR2 FQGNSA. The CDR3 covers 16 residues. This record belongs to a study of T-cell reconstitution after alpha-beta-depleted transplantation in children. General study results and limits: Expanded graft clones, several hundred of them, were reportedly the source of alpha-beta T cells about two months after transplant. Recipient T cells and thymic progenitors that survived gave rise to the high TCRbeta diversity observed at day 60 in some patients. Once a year had passed after transplant, T-cell counts and diversity came mostly from newly produced T cells.

This sequence originates from a boy in the first two years of life who had a stem cell transplant for acute myeloid leukemia, so the T cells may come from the graft donor. The chain combines TRBV7-2 with TRBJ1-1; TRBD1 aligns across 8 bases. The material sequenced was PBMCs, mostly from graft donor cells, taken 360 days after TCRalphabeta/CD19-depleted stem cell transplant. Written as DNA, the CDR3 is TGTGCCAGCAGCTCGAGGGGACAGGCGTTGAACACTGAAGCTTTCTTT. As protein: CASSSRGQALNTEAFF. Full variable domain (outside the CDR3, taken from reference TRBV7-2 and TRBJ1-1): GAGVSQSPSNKVTEKGKDVELRCDPISGHTALYWYRQSLGQGLEFLIYFQGNSAPDKSGLPSDRFSAERTGGSVSTLTIQRTQQEDSAVYLCASSSRGQALNTEAFFGQGTRLTVV.